A single sample gave rise to the 29 T cell receptor beta chains below, sequenced in a study of blood T cell repertoires in COVID-19. Sequenced by immunoSEQ multiplex PCR; TCRdb stores in-frame clones only, minus some. The sample has fewer than 85,000 clones; around 74% are singletons. Sequenced material: peripheral blood. These receptors were obtained from a human donor with acute or convalescent COVID-19. The donor label of this sample is uncertain.

The rearrangement joins TRBV5-1 to TRBJ1-2, with D tentatively TRBD1 (6 bases). CDR3 size: 13 residues. Trimming left V 1 base short and J 6 bases short, with 10 bases between. Germline-derived CDR1 and CDR2 are SGHRS and YFSETQ. The CDR3 is CASSLTGIHGYTF. The CDR3 coding sequence is TGCGCCAGCAGCTTGACAGGGATCCATGGCTACACCTTC.

This clone has a handful of counts. The J gene is TRBJ1-3, the V gene TRBV12-3 or TRBV12-4; D unclear. The CDR3 has 13 residues. V dropped 7 bases and J dropped 0 bases, with 7 bases sitting between them. The CDR3, as DNA: TGTGCCAGCAACGAGAACTCTGGAAACACCATATATTTT. Translated, it gives CASNENSGNTIYF.

A few counts support this clone. J is TRBJ1-6 and V is TRBV10-1; the match to TRBD1 covers 9 bases. CDR1 is WNHNN and CDR2 is SYGVQD in the germline V gene (reference sequence). This CDR3 is built from 15 residues. Trimming took 2 bases from V and 9 from J; bases not matched to a gene: 5. The CDR3 DNA is TGCGCCAGCAGTGAGGTGGGACAGGGAGGTTCACCCCTCCACTTT. It specifies CASSEVGQGGSPLHF.

The V gene is TRBV5-6, the J gene TRBJ1-2; 7 nucleotides agree with TRBD1. Germline CDR1 and CDR2: SGHDT and YYEEEE. Trimming cost V 0 bases and J 3 bases; bases outside gene matches: 2. The CDR3 is 14 residues long. The DNA for the CDR3 is TGTGCCAGCAGCTTGGTAGGGACAGACTATGGCTACACCTTC. Its protein product is CASSLVGTDYGYTF.

This sequence joins TRBV18 and TRBJ1-6; 7 nucleotides line up with TRBD1. The CDR3 extends over 15 amino acids. Germline loops: CDR1 KGHSH, CDR2 LQKENI. The V gene end was trimmed by 3 bases and the J gene end by 3 bases; junction bases not matched to a gene: 2. CDR3 DNA sequence: TGTGCCAGCTCACCCCGGGACAGCTATAATTCACCCCTCCACTTT. Amino acids: CASSPRDSYNSPLHF.

This clone has just a few counts. The rearrangement joins TRBV24-1 to TRBJ2-1, with 8 bases that match TRBD1. Germline lookup yields CDR1 KGHDR and CDR2 SFDVKD. After removal of 2 bases from V and 8 bases from J, the junction contained 1 base not matched to a gene. The CDR3 runs 13 residues. CDR3 region: CATSDSDRDEQFF. CDR3 coding DNA: TGTGCCACCAGTGATTCGGACAGGGATGAGCAGTTCTTC.

This clone was recorded a few times. CDR3 DNA: TGTGCCAGCAGTTTCGGGGGCTATGGCTACACCTTC. Translation gives CASSFGGYGYTF. The rearrangement uses TRBV28 and TRBJ1-2; D possibly corresponds to TRBD1 (5 bases). Trimming took off 3 bases at V and 4 bases at J, with 6 bases between the two ends. The germline CDR1 and CDR2 sequences are MDHEN and SYDVKM. The CDR3 is 12 residues long.

The CDR3 nucleotides read TGTGCCTGGCAGTATACTAGCGGGAGGGGCTATGAGCAGTTCTTC. Translated, it gives CAWQYTSGRGYEQFF. V usage is TRBV30 and J usage is TRBJ2-1, with 13 bases fitting TRBD2. Germline V CDR1 and CDR2: GTSNPN, SVGIG (reference sequence). The CDR3 consists of 15 residues. J lost 8 bases, V lost 5 bases, and 9 bases had no gene match.

The chain couples TRBV6-2 or TRBV6-3 to TRBJ2-5, with a weak D call TRBD1 (6 bases). CDR1 and CDR2 from the germline V gene are MNHEY and SVGEGT. With 6 bases removed from V and 7 bases from J, the gap between germline ends came to 12 bases. The CDR3 runs to 12 residues. The CDR3 spells CASSTGRTTQYF. Written as DNA, the CDR3 is TGTGCCAGCAGCACAGGGCGGACGACCCAGTACTTC.

The CDR3 DNA is TGCGCCAGCAGCGACGAGTGGGCGTACAATGAGCAGTTCTTC. It encodes CASSDEWAYNEQFF. The chain employs TRBV5-1 and TRBJ2-1; D remains ambiguous. The germline V gene encodes CDR1 SGHRS and CDR2 YFSETQ. The CDR3 is 14 residues long. The V end lost 4 bases, the J end lost 4 bases, and 12 bases lay between the germline ends.

The CDR3 here is CASSPTMTSGSVYEQYF. In DNA, the CDR3 is TGTGCCAGCAGCCCGACAATGACTAGCGGGTCGGTATACGAGCAGTACTTC. The rearrangement joins TRBV3-1 (or the pseudogene TRBV3-2) to TRBJ2-7, with TRBD2 matching 10 bases. Looked up from germline, CDR1 is LGHDT and CDR2 is YNNKEL (reference sequence). The V gene end was trimmed by 4 bases and the J gene end by 4 bases; junction bases not matched to a gene: 13. This CDR3 comprises 17 residues.

V and J are TRBV3-1 (or the pseudogene TRBV3-2) and TRBJ2-3; maybe TRBD2 (6 bases). CDR1 and CDR2 (germline): LGHDT, YNNKEL (reference sequence). The CDR3 extends over 16 amino acids. Deletions cut 5 bases from V and 4 bases from J, with 19 bases between. The CDR3 is CASSSPTSLIPDTQYF. The CDR3 DNA reads TGTGCCAGCAGCTCCCCGACTAGTTTGATCCCAGATACGCAGTATTTT.

This chain uses TRBV28 with TRBJ2-3; D possibly corresponds to TRBD2 (6 bases). Trimming removed 3 bases from V and 3 bases from J, with 16 bases in between. The CDR3 runs 16 residues. CDR1 is MDHEN, CDR2 SYDVKM, per germline. The CDR3 DNA follows: TGTGCCAGCAGTTTTTATGGAGGAAGCGGGACAGATACGCAGTATTTT. Its protein is CASSFYGGSGTDTQYF.

This chain joins TRBV5-1 and TRBJ1-1; D is unresolved. The CDR3 spans 15 residues. Trimming stripped 2 bases from V and 2 bases from J, with 13 bases between. CDR1 is SGHRS and CDR2 is YFSETQ in the germline V gene. The CDR3 here is CASSFTSGGNTEAFF. The CDR3 coding sequence is TGCGCCAGCAGCTTCACGTCGGGAGGAAACACTGAAGCTTTCTTT.

The rearrangement joins TRBV21-1 to TRBJ2-5; the table's D call, TRBD2, was not checked against the DNA. TRBV21-1 is a documented pseudogene. This CDR3 contains 15 residues. CDR3 sequence: CARLAGGRELETQYF. CDR3 DNA sequence: TGTGCCCGACTAGCGGGAGGGCGGGAATTGGAGACCCAGTACTTC.

The CDR3 DNA is TGTGCCTGGACCATAAGGAGGGGTTTCACTGAAGCTTTCTTT. Translation gives CAWTIRRGFTEAFF. The J gene is TRBJ1-1, the V gene TRBV30; tentative D call: TRBD1 (5 bases). Germline CDR1 reads GTSNPN; CDR2 reads SVGIG (reference sequence). There are 14 residues in the CDR3. V lost 4 bases to trimming and J lost 4 bases, with 16 bases between them. Filled out from reference TRBV30 and TRBJ1-1, the complete variable domain reads SQTIHQWPATLVQPVGSPLSLECTVEGTSNPNLYWYRQAAGRGLQLLFYSVGIGQISSEVPQNLSASRPQDRQFILSSKKLLLSDSGFYLCAWTIRRGFTEAFFGQGTRLTVV.

V gene TRBV5-8 combines with J gene TRBJ2-5; TRBD2 aligns across 7 bases. The V and J ends lost 4 bases and 2 bases, in that order; junction bases with no gene match: 8. CDR3 length: 15 amino acids. Germline V gene sequence: CDR1 SGHTS, CDR2 YDEGEE. The CDR3 DNA sequence: TGTGCCAGCAGCACGGGCGGGGGATTACAAGAGACCCAGTACTTC. It codes for CASSTGGGLQETQYF.

This chain links TRBV5-6 with TRBJ2-1, with a possible D match to TRBD1 (6 bases). Germline values: CDR1 SGHDT, CDR2 YYEEEE. With 4 bases removed from V and 8 bases from J, the gap between germline ends came to 10 bases. CDR3 size: 12 residues. CDR3 nucleotides: TGTGCCAGCAGCACCACAGGGTATGAGCAGTTCTTC. It is translated as CASSTTGYEQFF.

This chain joins TRBV5-1 and TRBJ1-2; tentative D call: TRBD1 (6 bases). The CDR3 is 14 amino acids. V lost 2 bases and J lost 6, with 14 bases in between. CDR1 and CDR2 (germline): SGHRS, YFSETQ. The CDR3 loop reads CASSFAGVLDGYTF. The CDR3 region has the DNA TGCGCCAGCAGCTTTGCAGGGGTACTAGATGGCTACACCTTC.

V and J are TRBV6-6 and TRBJ2-7, with a weak D call TRBD1 (5 bases). This CDR3 is built from 13 residues. Germline assignment: CDR1 MNHNY and CDR2 SVGAGI (reference sequence). V was pared by 8 bases and J by 6 bases, with 17 bases between. CDR3 amino acids: CASGAAGLTEQYV. In DNA form, the CDR3 reads TGTGCCAGCGGGGCGGCAGGGCTTACCGAGCAGTACGTC.

The rearrangement links TRBV2 to TRBJ1-4; D not resolved. CDR1 and CDR2 from the germline V gene are SNHLY and FYNNEI. The CDR3 length is 14 residues. Between the trimmed V and J ends, which lost 1 base and 7 bases, there was a span of 10 bases. DNA for the CDR3: TGTGCCAGCAGTGAAGGGTACCGAGGTGAAAAACTGTTTTTT. Amino acids: CASSEGYRGEKLFF.

The chain combines TRBV7-2 with TRBJ2-3; D is possibly TRBD2 (5 bases). CDR1 and CDR2 (germline): SGHTA, FQGNSA. The CDR3 spans 14 residues. Trimming pared 4 bases from V and 2 bases from J, leaving 10 bases between. The CDR3 region is CASSSGLYTDTQYF. The CDR3 DNA reads as TGTGCCAGCAGCTCCGGACTCTACACAGATACGCAGTATTTT.

The chain carries TRBV2 and TRBJ2-3, with D possibly being TRBD2 (5 bases). The CDR3 totals 16 residues. Germline CDR1 and CDR2: SNHLY and FYNNEI. Trimming cost V 4 bases and J 5 bases, with 19 bases left between them. CDR3 residues: CASSGGLAEHGDTQYF. CDR3 nucleotide sequence: TGTGCCAGCAGTGGAGGGCTAGCCGAGCATGGAGATACGCAGTATTTT.

This clone was seen once. The chain employs TRBV4-2 and TRBJ1-6, with D perhaps TRBD1 (6 bases). Germline V lookup: CDR1 LGHNA, CDR2 YNFKEQ. With 2 bases removed from V and 10 bases from J, the gap between germline ends came to 18 bases. The CDR3 length is 16 residues. The CDR3 DNA is TGTGCCAGCAGCCAATTCTACAGGGAGGGAGGCTCACCCCTCCACTTT. Translating gives CASSQFYREGGSPLHF.

Comment on this clone: One end of the junction varies from germline; a read error may be responsible. The chain has TRBV3-1 (or the pseudogene TRBV3-2) and TRBJ1-2, with D maybe TRBD1 (5 bases). This CDR3 is built from 16 residues. CDR1 is LGHDT, CDR2 YNNKEL, per germline (reference sequence). Written as DNA, the CDR3 is TGTGCCAGCAACCAAGGTCAGGGCCAAGCTAACTATGGCTACACCTTC. It specifies CASNQGQGQANYGYTF.

The gene calls are TRBV20-1 and TRBJ2-3, with a weak D call TRBD1 (5 bases). Trimming pared 3 bases from V and 2 bases from J, leaving 12 bases between. CDR3 length: 14 amino acids. Germline CDR1 reads DFQATT; CDR2 reads SNEGSKA (reference sequence). CDR3 loop: CSASRTILTDTQYF. The CDR3 nucleotides read TGCAGTGCTAGTAGGACAATACTCACAGATACGCAGTATTTT.

The gene calls are TRBV11-2 and TRBJ2-7, with 9 bases aligning to TRBD1. The germline CDR1 and CDR2 sequences are SGHAT and FQNNGV. Losses at the gene ends were 7 bases for V and 5 bases for J; bases not matched to a gene: 12. This CDR3 region has 15 residues. This CDR3 reads CASNNTTGGWDEQYF. DNA for the CDR3: TGTGCCAGCAACAATACGACAGGGGGATGGGACGAGCAGTACTTC.

The chain links TRBV24-1 to TRBJ2-1; 12 bases fit TRBD2. Germline V lookup: CDR1 KGHDR, CDR2 SFDVKD. With V trimmed by 8 bases and J by 10 bases, 2 bases remained unmatched. The CDR3 is made up of 12 amino acids. CDR3 sequence: CATTGLAGEQFF. In nucleotides, the CDR3 is TGTGCCACCACTGGACTAGCGGGAGAGCAGTTCTTC.

The CDR3 loop is CASSLSGQGWYNEQFF. As DNA, the CDR3 is TGTGCCAGCAGTTTATCGGGACAGGGCTGGTACAATGAGCAGTTCTTC. The chain links TRBV27 to TRBJ2-1, with TRBD1 matching 9 bases. Germline CDR1 is MNHEY and CDR2 is SMNVEV (reference sequence). This CDR3 has 16 residues. J lost 4 bases, V lost 0 bases, and 4 bases had no gene match.